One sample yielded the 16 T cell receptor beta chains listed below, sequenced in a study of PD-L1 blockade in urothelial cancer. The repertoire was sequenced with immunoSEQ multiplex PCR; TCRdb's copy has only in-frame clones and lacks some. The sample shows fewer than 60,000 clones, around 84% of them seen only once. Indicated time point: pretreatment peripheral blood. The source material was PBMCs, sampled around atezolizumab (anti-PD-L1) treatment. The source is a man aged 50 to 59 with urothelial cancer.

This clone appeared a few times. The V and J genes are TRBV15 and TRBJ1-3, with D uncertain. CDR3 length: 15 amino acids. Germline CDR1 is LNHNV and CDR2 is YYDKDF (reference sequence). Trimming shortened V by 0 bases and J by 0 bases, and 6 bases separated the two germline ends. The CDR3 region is CATSRDYSSGNTIYF. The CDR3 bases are TGTGCCACCAGCAGAGATTATAGCTCTGGAAACACCATATATTTT. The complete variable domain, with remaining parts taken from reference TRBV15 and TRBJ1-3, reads DAMVIQNPRYQVTQFGKPVTLSCSQTLNHNVMYWYQQKSSQAPKLLFHYYDKDFNNEADTPDNFQSRRPNTSFCFLDIRSPGLGDTAMYLCATSRDYSSGNTIYFGEGSWLTVV.

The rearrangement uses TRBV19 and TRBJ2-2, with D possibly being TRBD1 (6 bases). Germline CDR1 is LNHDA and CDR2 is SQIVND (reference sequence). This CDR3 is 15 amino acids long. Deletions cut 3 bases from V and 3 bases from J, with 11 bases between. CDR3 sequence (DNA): TGTGCCAGTAGTATCGTCTCAGGGGACACCGGGGAGCTGTTTTTT. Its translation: CASSIVSGDTGELFF.

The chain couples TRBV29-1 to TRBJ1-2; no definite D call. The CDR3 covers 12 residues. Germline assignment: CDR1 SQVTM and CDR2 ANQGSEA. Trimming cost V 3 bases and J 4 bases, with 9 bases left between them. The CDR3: CSVDFRGYGYTF. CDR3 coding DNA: TGCAGCGTTGATTTCCGGGGCTATGGCTACACCTTC.

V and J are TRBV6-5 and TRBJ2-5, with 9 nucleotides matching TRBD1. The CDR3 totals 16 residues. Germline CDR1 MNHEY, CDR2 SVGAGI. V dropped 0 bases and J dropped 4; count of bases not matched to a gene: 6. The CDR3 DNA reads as TGTGCCAGCAGTTACTCGATGGGACAGGGAAGAGAGACCCAGTACTTC. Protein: CASSYSMGQGRETQYF.

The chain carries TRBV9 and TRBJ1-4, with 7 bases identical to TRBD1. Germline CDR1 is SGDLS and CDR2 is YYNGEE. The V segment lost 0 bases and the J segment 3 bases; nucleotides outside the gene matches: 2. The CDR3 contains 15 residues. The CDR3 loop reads CASSVGQGPNEKLFF. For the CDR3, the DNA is TGTGCCAGCAGCGTAGGACAGGGCCCTAATGAAAAACTGTTTTTT.

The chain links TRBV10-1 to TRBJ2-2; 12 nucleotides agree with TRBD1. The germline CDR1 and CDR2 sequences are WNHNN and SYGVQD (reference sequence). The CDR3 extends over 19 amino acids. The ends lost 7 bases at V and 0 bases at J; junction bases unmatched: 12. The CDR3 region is CASTMGTGGDGANTGELFF. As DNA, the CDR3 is TGCGCCAGCACCATGGGGACAGGGGGCGACGGAGCGAACACCGGGGAGCTGTTTTTT.

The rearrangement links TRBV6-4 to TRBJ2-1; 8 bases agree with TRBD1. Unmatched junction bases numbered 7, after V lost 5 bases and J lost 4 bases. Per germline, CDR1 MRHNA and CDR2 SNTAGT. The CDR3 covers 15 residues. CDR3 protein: CASSPETGVYNEQFF. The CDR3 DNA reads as TGTGCCAGCAGTCCCGAGACAGGGGTTTACAATGAGCAGTTCTTC.

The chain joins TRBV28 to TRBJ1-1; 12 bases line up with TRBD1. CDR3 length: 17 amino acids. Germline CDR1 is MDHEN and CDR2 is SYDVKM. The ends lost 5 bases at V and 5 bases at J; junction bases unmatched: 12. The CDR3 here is CASSPPGQGARGTEAFF. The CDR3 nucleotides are TGTGCCAGCAGTCCACCGGGACAGGGGGCGAGAGGGACTGAAGCTTTCTTT.

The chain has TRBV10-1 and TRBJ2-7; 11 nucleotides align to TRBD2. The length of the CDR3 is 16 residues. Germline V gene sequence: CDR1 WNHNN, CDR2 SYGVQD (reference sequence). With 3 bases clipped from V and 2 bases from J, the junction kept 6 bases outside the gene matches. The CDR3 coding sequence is TGCGCCAGCAGTGACCTGACTAGCGGGAAACCCTACGAGCAGTACTTC. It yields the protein CASSDLTSGKPYEQYF.

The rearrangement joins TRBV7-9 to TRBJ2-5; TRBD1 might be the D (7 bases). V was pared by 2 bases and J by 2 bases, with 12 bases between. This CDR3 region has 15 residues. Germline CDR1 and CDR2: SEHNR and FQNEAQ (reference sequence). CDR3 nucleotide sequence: TGTGCCAGCAGCTTAACCAGGGGGGCACAAGAGACCCAGTACTTC. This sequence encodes CASSLTRGAQETQYF.

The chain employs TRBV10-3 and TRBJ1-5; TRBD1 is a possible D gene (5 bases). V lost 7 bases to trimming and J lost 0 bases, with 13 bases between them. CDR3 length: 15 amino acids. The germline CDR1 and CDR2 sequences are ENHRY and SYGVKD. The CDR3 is CAINQGGNSNQPQHF. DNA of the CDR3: TGTGCCATCAACCAGGGCGGGAATAGCAATCAGCCCCAGCATTTT.

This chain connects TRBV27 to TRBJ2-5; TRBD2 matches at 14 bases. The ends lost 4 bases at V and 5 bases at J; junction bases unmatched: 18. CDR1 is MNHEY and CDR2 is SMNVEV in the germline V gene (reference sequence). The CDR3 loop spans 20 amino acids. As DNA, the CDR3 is TGTGCCAGCAGTTCCGCCGGCTCCGGACTAGCGGGGGGCGGGTGGGAGACCCAGTACTTC. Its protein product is CASSSAGSGLAGGGWETQYF.

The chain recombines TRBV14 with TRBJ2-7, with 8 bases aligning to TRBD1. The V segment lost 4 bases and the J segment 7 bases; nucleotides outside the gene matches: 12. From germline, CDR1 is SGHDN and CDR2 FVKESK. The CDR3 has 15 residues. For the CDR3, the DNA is TGTGCCAGCAGCCTCTTGGGGACAGGTCCTTTGGAGCAGTACTTC. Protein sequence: CASSLLGTGPLEQYF.

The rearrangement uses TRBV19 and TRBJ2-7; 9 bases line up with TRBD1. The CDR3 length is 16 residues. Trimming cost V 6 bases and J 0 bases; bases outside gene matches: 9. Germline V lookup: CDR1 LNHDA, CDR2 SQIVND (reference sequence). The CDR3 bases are TGTGCCAGTAGGTCACAGGGGGCGGAGGACTCCTACGAGCAGTACTTC. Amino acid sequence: CASRSQGAEDSYEQYF.

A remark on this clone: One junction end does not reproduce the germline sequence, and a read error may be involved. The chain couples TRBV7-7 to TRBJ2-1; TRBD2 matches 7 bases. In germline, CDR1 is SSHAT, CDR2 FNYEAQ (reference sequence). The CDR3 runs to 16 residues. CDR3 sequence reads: CASSPRVGGNYNEQFF. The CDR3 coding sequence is TGTGCTAGCAGCCCCCGGGTGGGGGGGAACTACAATGAGCAGTTCTTC.

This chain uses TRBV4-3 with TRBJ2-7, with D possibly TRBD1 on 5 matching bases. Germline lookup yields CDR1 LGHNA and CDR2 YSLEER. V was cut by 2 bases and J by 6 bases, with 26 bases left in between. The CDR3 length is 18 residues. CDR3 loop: CASSQQKATWGSLGEQYF. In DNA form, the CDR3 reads TGCGCCAGCAGCCAACAGAAGGCCACATGGGGCTCTCTTGGCGAGCAGTACTTC.